This TCR beta chain was profiled in a study of shared clonotypes between healthy human individuals. Study details: Sampling drew on donors who were a couple of women and a few men aged 18 to 49.

Per the study methods: Junction-only sequences without quality scores came from ImmunoSEQ, so filtering differed. TCRdb's copy holds only in-frame clones and misses some; the assay was immunoSEQ multiplex PCR. D and trimming were read from the DNA, whereas the V and J calls and clone size are those reported in that table. The sample has over a million clones; about 84% are singletons. Broader study findings: Across a handful of donors, naive CD4 shared about 5%, naive CD8 around 3.8%, memory CD4 2% to 2.5%, memory CD8 0.4%.

Germline V gene data show CDR1 as MDHEN and CDR2 as SYDVKM. Trimming took off 8 bases at V and 0 bases at J, with 19 bases between the two ends. This CDR3 region has 16 residues. In its sample, this clone was seen a few times. Its antigen is not known. This clonotype was sampled from a man aged 18 to 29 in good health. Some clones in this sample may be carry-over from other donors' samples. V gene TRBV28 combines with J gene TRBJ1-1; D is possibly TRBD1 (5 bases). Sequenced sample: memory CD4+ T cells from PBMCs. Specified subset: CD45RA-negative fraction. The CDR3 loop reads CASGPGGVWVNTEAFF. The CDR3, as DNA: TGTGCCAGCGGACCGGGGGGTGTATGGGTGAACACTGAAGCTTTCTTT.